The rows below give T cell receptor beta chains drawn from one sample of a study of blood T cell repertoires in COVID-19. This table comes from immunoSEQ multiplex PCR, and its TCRdb copy is limited to in-frame clones, with some not included. Found here are around 340,000 clones, almost 90% of them singletons; the top ten hold 0.85% to 1.3%. Sequenced: PBMCs or T cells enriched from blood (not recorded which). All receptors derive from a woman aged 30 to 39 who had been exposed to COVID-19. The CDR3 runs from the conserved cysteine through the conserved F or W. Each record gives: D gene, J gene, clone size, V gene, CDR3 DNA, CDR3 protein. D genes are given only for firm matches. The size entry is marked missing in some rows and otherwise reads once, few, many or a size class.

D gene: NA; J gene: TRBJ2-7; clone size: NA; V gene: TRBV9; CDR3 DNA: TGTGCCAGCAGCGTAGCCAGCTCCTACGAGCAGTACTTC; CDR3 protein: CASSVASSYEQYF
D gene: TRBD2; J gene: TRBJ2-7; clone size: NA; V gene: TRBV3-1/TRBV3-2; CDR3 DNA: TGTGCCAGCAGCCAACAGATAGCGGGAGATACCTACGAGCAGTACTTC; CDR3 protein: CASSQQIAGDTYEQYF
D gene: TRBD2; J gene: TRBJ2-2; clone size: NA; V gene: TRBV7-3; CDR3 DNA: TGTGCCAGCAGCTTGAACGGGAGGGTAAACACCGGGGAGCTGTTTTTT; CDR3 protein: CASSLNGRVNTGELFF
D gene: NA; J gene: TRBJ2-1; clone size: NA; V gene: TRBV27; CDR3 DNA: TGTGCCAGCAGTTTAAAGAGAAGCTCCTACAATGAGCAGTTCTTC; CDR3 protein: CASSLKRSSYNEQFF
D gene: NA; J gene: TRBJ1-1; clone size: NA; V gene: TRBV28; CDR3 DNA: TGTGCTACAGGGTGGGAGAGAGACACTGAAGCTTTCTTT; CDR3 protein: CATGWERDTEAFF
D gene: NA; J gene: TRBJ2-7; clone size: NA; V gene: TRBV11-2; CDR3 DNA: TGTGCCAGCAGCTTAGTTGAGGCCAGATACTACGAGCAGTACTTC; CDR3 protein: CASSLVEARYYEQYF
D gene: NA; J gene: TRBJ1-2; clone size: NA; V gene: TRBV25-1; CDR3 DNA: TGTGCCAGCAGTTACGGGACATATGGCTACACCTTC; CDR3 protein: CASSYGTYGYTF
D gene: TRBD1; J gene: TRBJ1-1; clone size: NA; V gene: TRBV19; CDR3 DNA: TGTGCCAGTAGTATCCGCGGGGACAGGGGGCTGAACACTGAAGCTTTCTTT; CDR3 protein: CASSIRGDRGLNTEAFF
D gene: TRBD1; J gene: TRBJ2-1; clone size: NA; V gene: TRBV9; CDR3 DNA: TGTGCCAGCAGCGCCCCCCGAACCTCAATACAGGGGTTTGAGCAGTTCTTC; CDR3 protein: CASSAPRTSIQGFEQFF
D gene: NA; J gene: TRBJ1-2; clone size: once; V gene: TRBV3-1/TRBV3-2; CDR3 DNA: TGTGCCAGCAGCCAAGCAGGGCTAGATGGCTACACCTTC; CDR3 protein: CASSQAGLDGYTF
D gene: TRBD1; J gene: TRBJ2-1; clone size: NA; V gene: TRBV7-9; CDR3 DNA: TGTGCCAGCAGCCCCGCCCCCGGGACAGGGTCTCACAATGAGCAGTTCTTC; CDR3 protein: CASSPAPGTGSHNEQFF
D gene: NA; J gene: TRBJ2-3; clone size: NA; V gene: TRBV30; CDR3 DNA: TGTGCCTGGACCATCAGGGGAGATACGCAGTATTTT; CDR3 protein: CAWTIRGDTQYF
D gene: TRBD1; J gene: TRBJ1-5; clone size: NA; V gene: TRBV28; CDR3 DNA: TGTGCCAGCAGTCCAATAGGACAGGGTCTTCACAGCAATCAGCCCCAGCATTTT; CDR3 protein: CASSPIGQGLHSNQPQHF
D gene: NA; J gene: TRBJ2-7; clone size: once; V gene: TRBV14; CDR3 DNA: TGTGCCAGCAGCCAAGGGGGCTGGCCGGACCTCGAGCAGTACTTC; CDR3 protein: CASSQGGWPDLEQYF
D gene: NA; J gene: TRBJ1-1; clone size: NA; V gene: TRBV7-2; CDR3 DNA: TGTGCCAGCAGCTCCCAAGCTCTGCTCACTGAAGCTTTCTTT; CDR3 protein: CASSSQALLTEAFF
D gene: TRBD1; J gene: TRBJ1-5; clone size: NA; V gene: TRBV6-4; CDR3 DNA: TGTGCCAGCAGTGACCCCCTTAGGGCCCCCCGGGACAGGGTTCGGAATCAGCCCCAGCATTTT; CDR3 protein: CASSDPLRAPRDRVRNQPQHF
D gene: TRBD1; J gene: TRBJ1-5; clone size: NA; V gene: TRBV7-9; CDR3 DNA: TGTGCCAGCAGCGGGACAGGCTCCAATCAGCCCCAGCATTTT; CDR3 protein: CASSGTGSNQPQHF
D gene: NA; J gene: TRBJ2-7; clone size: NA; V gene: TRBV5-1; CDR3 DNA: TGCGCCAGCAGCCCCGGGTCTCCGTACGAGCAGTACTTC; CDR3 protein: CASSPGSPYEQYF
D gene: TRBD1; J gene: TRBJ1-5; clone size: NA; V gene: TRBV18; CDR3 DNA: TGTGCCAGCTCGCCCCAGGGGGATCAGCCCCAGCATTTT; CDR3 protein: CASSPQGDQPQHF
D gene: NA; J gene: TRBJ1-2; clone size: NA; V gene: TRBV7-8; CDR3 DNA: TGTGCCAGCAGCTATGAGGTAGCCGGTGGCTACACCTTC; CDR3 protein: CASSYEVAGGYTF
D gene: NA; J gene: TRBJ1-4; clone size: NA; V gene: TRBV25-1; CDR3 DNA: TGTGAGAGTTGGTGTTTTGTCTGGCTGTTTTTT; CDR3 protein: CESWCFVWLFF
D gene: NA; J gene: TRBJ1-5; clone size: NA; V gene: TRBV3-1/TRBV3-2; CDR3 DNA: TGTGCCAGCAGCCAAGGACAGATTAGCAATCAGCCCCAGCATTTT; CDR3 protein: CASSQGQISNQPQHF
D gene: TRBD2; J gene: TRBJ2-5; clone size: NA; V gene: TRBV5-1; CDR3 DNA: TGCGCCAGCAGCTTGGCGGGAGCGGGGGAGACCCAGTACTTC; CDR3 protein: CASSLAGAGETQYF
D gene: TRBD1; J gene: TRBJ2-7; clone size: NA; V gene: TRBV27; CDR3 DNA: TGTGCCAGCAGCCTGAAGACAGGGTCACCCGCCGGGCAGTACTTC; CDR3 protein: CASSLKTGSPAGQYF
D gene: NA; J gene: TRBJ1-1; clone size: NA; V gene: TRBV3-1/TRBV3-2; CDR3 DNA: TGTGCCAGCAGCCAAAACGCAGGGTGGGGCACTGAAGCTTTCTTT; CDR3 protein: CASSQNAGWGTEAFF
D gene: NA; J gene: TRBJ1-5; clone size: NA; V gene: TRBV5-1; CDR3 DNA: TGCGCCAGCAGCTTGTCAGGGGAAGGCAATCAGCCCCAGCATTTT; CDR3 protein: CASSLSGEGNQPQHF
D gene: NA; J gene: TRBJ2-2; clone size: NA; V gene: TRBV19; CDR3 DNA: TGTGCCACCGACCCCGGGACTTTTAACACCGGGGAGCTGTTTTTT; CDR3 protein: CATDPGTFNTGELFF
D gene: NA; J gene: TRBJ1-3; clone size: NA; V gene: TRBV6-5; CDR3 DNA: TGTGCCAGCAGGGACACTGGAAACACCATATATTTT; CDR3 protein: CASRDTGNTIYF
D gene: NA; J gene: TRBJ2-5; clone size: once; V gene: TRBV14; CDR3 DNA: TGTGCCAGCAGCCAACCCCGGGAGACCCAGTACTTC; CDR3 protein: CASSQPRETQYF
D gene: NA; J gene: TRBJ2-1; clone size: NA; V gene: TRBV4-1; CDR3 DNA: TGCGCCAGCAGGGGCGAGGGTAGCGAGTACAATGAGCAGTTCTTC; CDR3 protein: CASRGEGSEYNEQFF
D gene: TRBD1; J gene: TRBJ1-1; clone size: NA; V gene: TRBV7-6; CDR3 DNA: TGTGCCAGCAGCTTAGGACGGACAGGAGCTAACACTGAAGCTTTCTTT; CDR3 protein: CASSLGRTGANTEAFF
D gene: TRBD2; J gene: TRBJ2-1; clone size: NA; V gene: TRBV9; CDR3 DNA: TGTGCCAGCAGCGTATCGCTAGCGGGAGCCTTGTATGAGCAGTTCTTC; CDR3 protein: CASSVSLAGALYEQFF
D gene: TRBD1; J gene: TRBJ1-1; clone size: NA; V gene: TRBV12-5; CDR3 DNA: TGTGCTAGTGGGACAGGGGACTTGAACACTGAAGCTTTCTTT; CDR3 protein: CASGTGDLNTEAFF
D gene: TRBD2; J gene: TRBJ2-5; clone size: NA; V gene: TRBV30; CDR3 DNA: TGTGCCTGGGGGAGGTTAAGGAGCGGGAGGGCCGGGGAGACCCAGTACTTC; CDR3 protein: CAWGRLRSGRAGETQYF
D gene: NA; J gene: TRBJ2-3; clone size: few; V gene: TRBV3-1/TRBV3-2; CDR3 DNA: TGTGCCAGCAGCGACTACGGGGCAGATACGCAGTATTTT; CDR3 protein: CASSDYGADTQYF
D gene: TRBD2; J gene: TRBJ2-1; clone size: NA; V gene: TRBV5-1; CDR3 DNA: TGCGCCAGCAGCACGGGACTAGCGGGAGTAAGTGAGCAGTTCTTC; CDR3 protein: CASSTGLAGVSEQFF
D gene: NA; J gene: TRBJ1-6; clone size: NA; V gene: TRBV11-2; CDR3 DNA: TGTGCCAGCAGCTTAGATCAGGTTCCACCCCTCCACTTT; CDR3 protein: CASSLDQVPPLHF
D gene: NA; J gene: TRBJ1-3; clone size: NA; V gene: TRBV28; CDR3 DNA: TGTGCCAGCAGCTATGACAGCAGCTCTGGAAACACCATATATTTT; CDR3 protein: CASSYDSSSGNTIYF
D gene: NA; J gene: TRBJ1-1; clone size: few; V gene: TRBV5-1; CDR3 DNA: TGCGCCAGCAGACGAGTCGTGGACACTGAAGCTTTCTTT; CDR3 protein: CASRRVVDTEAFF
D gene: TRBD2; J gene: TRBJ2-4; clone size: NA; V gene: TRBV5-1; CDR3 DNA: TGCGCCAGCAGCTTCCTAGCGGTCGGGGACATTCAGTACTTC; CDR3 protein: CASSFLAVGDIQYF
D gene: TRBD1; J gene: TRBJ2-5; clone size: NA; V gene: TRBV15; CDR3 DNA: TGTGCCACCAGCAGAGATAGGGGACAGGCAAGCCTAAACGAAGAGACCCAGTACTTC; CDR3 protein: CATSRDRGQASLNEETQYF
D gene: TRBD2; J gene: TRBJ2-3; clone size: NA; V gene: TRBV11-3; CDR3 DNA: TGTGCCAGCAGCACCGGGACTAGCGGATTTACTAGCACAGATACGCAGTATTTT; CDR3 protein: CASSTGTSGFTSTDTQYF
D gene: NA; J gene: TRBJ1-1; clone size: NA; V gene: TRBV7-6; CDR3 DNA: TGTGCCAGCAGCCCCGGGTTAGGGAACACTGAAGCTTTCTTT; CDR3 protein: CASSPGLGNTEAFF
D gene: NA; J gene: TRBJ2-7; clone size: NA; V gene: TRBV28; CDR3 DNA: TGTGCCAGCACCCCAGCTGGGGCGGGATACCTCTCCTACGAGCAGTACTTC; CDR3 protein: CASTPAGAGYLSYEQYF
D gene: NA; J gene: TRBJ1-3; clone size: once; V gene: TRBV18; CDR3 DNA: TGTGCCAGCTCACCACCGTACATTACTATCTCTGGAAACACCATATATTTT; CDR3 protein: CASSPPYITISGNTIYF
D gene: NA; J gene: TRBJ1-1; clone size: NA; V gene: TRBV28; CDR3 DNA: TGTGCCAGCTTGGGTGTCGGGACACCGAAATCTGAAGCTTTCTTT; CDR3 protein: CASLGVGTPKSEAFF
D gene: TRBD1; J gene: TRBJ2-3; clone size: NA; V gene: TRBV28; CDR3 DNA: TGTGCCAGCAGTTCCGGGACAGTCACAGATACGCAGTATTTT; CDR3 protein: CASSSGTVTDTQYF
D gene: NA; J gene: TRBJ1-1; clone size: NA; V gene: TRBV6-1; CDR3 DNA: TGTGCCAGCAGTCGGGCTGAAGCTTTCTTT; CDR3 protein: CASSRAEAFF
D gene: TRBD2; J gene: TRBJ2-4; clone size: NA; V gene: TRBV4-1; CDR3 DNA: TGCGCCAGCAGCCAAGATGGCTGGACTAGCGGGGCAAACCCCAAAAACATTCAGTACTTC; CDR3 protein: CASSQDGWTSGANPKNIQYF